A single sample is the source of the 32 T cell receptor beta chains below, sequenced in a study of regulatory T cells in long-lasting Graves disease (TCRdb year 2021). Libraries were constructed by multiplex PCR. The run used an Illumina HiSeq 4000. TCR beta libraries were built with iRepertoire HTBI primers and Arm-PCR amplification of CDR3 regions. TCRdb handled the public reads itself, with Q25 trimming in fastp and clone calling in MiXCR, and kept productive beta chains. For every CDR3 protein sequence, its rows merge into one entry that carries the most common genes and DNA. The sample table contains some 350,000 distinct CDR3 sequences; only one count was recorded for 15% to 20% of them. 20% of the sample is taken by the ten largest. The time point label, as the study defines it: newly diagnosed GD, antithyroid drugs for less than 3 months. RNA was extracted from PBMCs in TRIzol for both TCR sequencing and RNA sequencing.

This sample was also put to use in a study of T cells in Graves' hyperthyroidism and ophthalmopathy.

This specimen consisted of peripheral blood mononuclear cells (PBMCs), obtained at new diagnosis, from a patient treated with antithyroid drugs. These TCRs come from a woman younger than 35 with Graves disease. Donor details come from another sample of the same person, matched by shared clones.

This clonotype came up many times. V usage is TRBV11-2 and J usage is TRBJ1-1; D uncertain. The V gene lost 4 bases and the J gene lost 4 bases, with 13 bases spanning the gap. Germline CDR1 and CDR2: SGHAT and FQNNGV. CDR3 length: 14 residues. CDR3: CASSSNPGGTEAFF. CDR3 DNA sequence: TGTGCCAGCAGCTCAAACCCAGGAGGCACTGAAGCTTTCTTT.

The genes are TRBV18 and TRBJ1-1; TRBD1 is a possible D gene (5 bases). Germline V gives CDR1 KGHSH, CDR2 LQKENI. The CDR3 sequence is 14 residues long. Trimming pared 3 bases from V and 1 base from J, leaving 9 bases between. CDR3 coding DNA: TGTGCCAGCTCACCGACCGGACAGAACACTGAAGCTTTCTTT. Its translation is CASSPTGQNTEAFF.

This clonotype showed up many times. The chain uses TRBV20-1 and TRBJ1-5; D perhaps matches TRBD1 (6 bases). The ends were cut back, 2 bases at V and 3 bases at J, with 11 bases in the middle. Germline V gives CDR1 DFQATT, CDR2 SNEGSKA (reference sequence). The CDR3 loop spans 14 amino acids. CDR3 amino acids: CSARRGLTNQPQHF. Here the CDR3 DNA reads TGCAGTGCTAGACGGGGGCTCACCAATCAGCCCCAGCATTTT.

This clonotype was counted at least ten times. The J gene is TRBJ2-2, the V gene TRBV20-1; 8 bases match TRBD1. Germline V CDR1 and CDR2: DFQATT, SNEGSKA (reference sequence). The CDR3 is 18 residues long. V lost 1 base to trimming and J lost 7 bases; unmatched junction nucleotides: 17. The CDR3 DNA follows: TGCAGTGCTAGAGTGGGTGGGCAGGGGGCGACTCAAAACGGGGAGCTGTTTTTT. It yields the protein CSARVGGQGATQNGELFF.

This clonotype showed up many times. This chain links TRBV5-4 with TRBJ2-7; tentative D call: TRBD2 (5 bases). V lost 3 bases to trimming and J lost 1 base, with 8 bases between them. The CDR3 runs to 13 residues. Germline V gives CDR1 SGHNT, CDR2 YYREEE (reference sequence). CDR3 nucleotide sequence: TGTGCCAGCAGCTCCGGACTGTCCTACGAGCAGTACTTC. Amino acid sequence: CASSSGLSYEQYF.

This clonotype was picked up many times. The gene calls are TRBV6-4 and TRBJ2-3; TRBD2 aligns across 7 bases. The CDR3 length is 15 residues. The V and J ends lost 3 bases and 4 bases, in that order; junction bases with no gene match: 7. From germline, CDR1 is MRHNA and CDR2 SNTAGT. In DNA form, the CDR3 reads TGTGCCAGCAGTGAAGGGAGGGGATCGGCAGATACGCAGTATTTT. Its protein is CASSEGRGSADTQYF.

With regard to this clonotype: One end of the junction fails to match germline, which may point to a read error. This chain connects TRBV18 to TRBJ2-7; D could derive from TRBD1 or TRBD2 (5 bases each). Germline V CDR1 and CDR2: KGHSH, LQKENI. The length of the CDR3 is 12 residues. Here the CDR3 reads CASSPGTYERYF. The CDR3 DNA reads TGCGCCAGCTCACCAGGGACCTACGAGCGGTACTTC. Looking up the rest from reference TRBV18 and TRBJ2-7 gives the full variable domain: NAGVMQNPRHLVRRRGQEARLRCSPMKGHSHVYWYRQLPEEGLKFMVYLQKENIIDESGMPKERFSAEFPKEGPSILRIQQVVRGDSAAYFCASSPGTYERYFGPGTRLTVT.

The chain has TRBV19 and TRBJ2-2, with TRBD1 matching over 8 bases. V shed 4 bases, J shed 5 bases, and the junction held 6 bases outside the gene matches. CDR3 size: 15 residues. Germline V gives CDR1 LNHDA, CDR2 SQIVND (reference sequence). The CDR3 reads CASSTGQGYTGELFF. The CDR3 DNA sequence: TGTGCCAGTAGTACCGGACAGGGATATACCGGGGAGCTGTTTTTT.

Of note for this clonotype: A much larger clone differs from this one at a single base, so this may be a read error. The CDR3 carries no conserved terminal phenylalanine or tryptophan, so it likely arises from a read error. V usage is TRBV30 and J usage is TRBJ2-5; 13 positions match TRBD2. The end of the DNA aligns better with TRBJ2-1, so the J call may be wrong. This CDR3 comprises 16 residues. CDR1 GTSNPN and CDR2 SVGIG come from the germline V gene (reference sequence). As DNA, the CDR3 is TGTGCCTGGAGTTCACCCGGGACTAGCGGGAAAAATGAGCAGTTCTCC. This sequence encodes CAWSSPGTSGKNEQFS.

V gene TRBV19 combines with J gene TRBJ2-2; 7 nucleotides align to TRBD1. Germline V gene lookup returns CDR1 LNHDA and CDR2 SQIVND (reference sequence). The junction had 4 bases not matched to a gene; V was cut back by 3 bases and J by 3 bases. The CDR3 is 15 amino acids. The CDR3, as DNA: TGTGCCAGTAGTATGATGGGACAGTACACCGGGGAGCTGTTTTTT. This codes for CASSMMGQYTGELFF. The whole variable domain, remainder taken from reference TRBV19 and TRBJ2-2, is DGGITQSPKYLFRKEGQNVTLSCEQNLNHDAMYWYRQDPGQGLRLIYYSQIVNDFQKGDIAEGYSVSREKKESFPLTVTSAQKNPTAFYLCASSMMGQYTGELFFGEGSRLTVL.

The CDR3 coding sequence is TGTGCCAGCAGTCGGGACGGCCTATCTGGAAACACCATATATTTT. Translated: CASSRDGLSGNTIYF. The chain has TRBV6-1 and TRBJ1-3; TRBD1 is a possible D gene (5 bases). The ends were cut back, 5 bases at V and 1 base at J, with 12 bases in the middle. The CDR3 contains 15 residues. From germline, CDR1 is MNHNS and CDR2 SASEGT.

This clonotype has only a few counts. The chain recombines TRBV19 with TRBJ1-2, with D hard to call. The V end was cut by 10 bases, the J end by 3 bases, with 9 bases between. The CDR3 covers 11 residues. CDR1 LNHDA and CDR2 SQIVND come from the germline V gene (reference sequence). The CDR3 DNA reads TGTGCCACCGCGGAGGACTATGGCTACACCTTC. Protein product: CATAEDYGYTF. Complete variable domain (other parts from reference TRBV19 and TRBJ1-2): DGGITQSPKYLFRKEGQNVTLSCEQNLNHDAMYWYRQDPGQGLRLIYYSQIVNDFQKGDIAEGYSVSREKKESFPLTVTSAQKNPTAFYLCATAEDYGYTFGSGTRLTVV.

This clonotype has a count of ten or more. The chain has TRBV2 and TRBJ2-4, with 7 bases fitting TRBD2. The germline V gene encodes CDR1 SNHLY and CDR2 FYNNEI. The CDR3 totals 14 residues. Trimming removed 6 bases from V and 9 bases from J; junction bases left unmatched: 11. The CDR3 DNA reads TGTGCCAGCAGACGAGCGGGACGGAACGGCATTCAGTACTTC. Residues: CASRRAGRNGIQYF. Full variable domain (rest looked up from reference TRBV2 and TRBJ2-4): EPEVTQTPSHQVTQMGQEVILRCVPISNHLYFYWYRQILGQKVEFLVSFYNNEISEKSEIFDDQFSVERPDGSNFTLKIRSTKLEDSAMYFCASRRAGRNGIQYFGAGTRLSVL.

This clonotype was observed a handful of times. The genes are TRBV18 and TRBJ2-7; TRBD1 aligns across 9 bases. Germline CDR1 is KGHSH and CDR2 is LQKENI. This CDR3 has 15 residues. V lost 6 bases and J lost 1; bases outside the gene matches: 7. The CDR3 spells CASSPKQGASYEQYF. For the CDR3, the DNA is TGTGCCAGCTCTCCAAAACAGGGGGCATCCTACGAGCAGTACTTC.

There are many counts of this clonotype. The DNA is omitted, as the CDR3 cannot be located on it reliably, and the CDR3 follows TCRdb's listing. The chain couples TRBV12-3 or TRBV12-4 to TRBJ2-1; TRBD1, as called in the table, went unchecked against the DNA. A total of 19 residues make up the CDR3, ends included. CDR3 region: CASSLAIFRFGGADNEQFF.

In this sample, this clonotype turned up many times. V usage is TRBV24-1 and J usage is TRBJ2-1; D call uncertain. This CDR3 spans 17 amino acids. Trimming left V 1 base short and J 0 bases short, with 12 bases between. Per the germline V gene, CDR1 is KGHDR and CDR2 is SFDVKD. The CDR3 region is CATSDFPSTSSYNEQFF. In nucleotides, the CDR3 is TGTGCCACCAGTGATTTCCCGTCTACAAGCTCCTACAATGAGCAGTTCTTC.

This clonotype has ten or more counts. This chain joins TRBV20-1 and TRBJ2-3, with 12 bases lining up with TRBD2. This CDR3 is built from 16 residues. The V gene end was trimmed by 5 bases and the J gene end by 2 bases; junction bases not matched to a gene: 8. The germline V gene has CDR1 DFQATT and CDR2 SNEGSKA (reference sequence). The CDR3 DNA follows: TGCAGTGCTCAGGGACTAGCGGGTCCTTACACAGATACGCAGTATTTT. It encodes CSAQGLAGPYTDTQYF.

The chain links TRBV6-2 or TRBV6-3 to TRBJ1-2, with TRBD1 as a possible D gene (5 bases). Germline assignment: CDR1 MNHEY and CDR2 SVGEGT. V lost 0 bases, J lost 4 bases, and 18 bases lay in between. CDR3 size: 17 residues. In DNA form, the CDR3 reads TGTGCCAGCAGTTACTCGGGTGGACAACGACGACGCTATGGCTACACCTTC. Translated, it gives CASSYSGGQRRRYGYTF.

This clonotype was detected many times. The CDR3 DNA follows: TGCAGTGCTGGCCGGGGAGGAGGGGGCGGAAGCACAGATACGCAGTATTTT. The encoded protein is CSAGRGGGGGSTDTQYF. V usage is TRBV20-1 and J usage is TRBJ2-3, with a tentative D call TRBD1 (7 bases). The germline V and J ends were trimmed by 5 bases and 0 bases, with 21 bases remaining between them. The V gene's germline CDR1 is DFQATT and CDR2 SNEGSKA (reference sequence). The CDR3 spans 17 residues.

This clonotype showed up many times. The chain couples TRBV13 to TRBJ2-3, with 11 bases lining up with TRBD2. The CDR3 covers 15 residues. V was pared by 4 bases and J by 7 bases, with 7 bases of the junction left unmatched. Germline V gene data show CDR1 as PRHDT and CDR2 as FYEKMQ (reference sequence). CDR3: CASSSPGLAAHTQYF. The CDR3 region has the DNA TGTGCCAGCAGCTCACCGGGACTAGCGGCCCATACGCAGTATTTT.

This clonotype came up many times. This rearrangement joins TRBV3-1 to TRBJ2-7; 8 bases agree with TRBD1. CDR3 size: 13 residues. CDR1 is LGHDT and CDR2 is YNNKEL in the germline V gene (reference sequence). J was trimmed by 7 bases and V by 6 bases; bases with no gene match: 8. The CDR3 loop reads CASRGTGFWEQYF. The CDR3 DNA reads TGTGCCAGCAGGGGGACAGGATTCTGGGAGCAGTACTTC.

This clonotype occurred a few times. The rearrangement joins TRBV27 to TRBJ1-5; perhaps TRBD1 as D (6 bases). This CDR3 region has 14 residues. Germline CDR1 MNHEY, CDR2 SMNVEV (reference sequence). The V and J ends lost 3 bases and 9 bases respectively, with 15 bases between them. The CDR3 sequence: CASSFGRGDLPQHF. The CDR3 coding sequence is TGTGCCAGCAGTTTTGGCAGGGGCGATCTGCCCCAGCATTTT.

This clonotype was seen repeatedly, ten times or more. This sequence joins TRBV18 and TRBJ2-2; D not resolved. This CDR3 is built from 14 residues. The germline V gene encodes CDR1 KGHSH and CDR2 LQKENI. Trimming pared 2 bases from V and 5 bases from J, leaving 9 bases between. In DNA form, the CDR3 reads TGTGCCAGCTCACCAGGCTCCCAGACCGGGGAGCTGTTTTTT. It is translated as CASSPGSQTGELFF.

This clonotype has ten or more counts. The chain combines TRBV13 with TRBJ2-3, with 11 bases aligning to TRBD2. Germline V gene data show CDR1 as PRHDT and CDR2 as FYEKMQ (reference sequence). V was pared by 5 bases and J by 8 bases, with 21 bases of the junction left unmatched. The CDR3 is 19 residues long. This CDR3 reads CASSRTTTSGEVPRGTQYF. The CDR3 DNA reads as TGTGCCAGCAGCCGAACGACGACTAGCGGGGAGGTCCCCCGCGGTACGCAGTATTTT.

This clonotype was counted only a few times. An end of the junction does not agree with germline; a read error may underlie this. J is TRBJ1-3 and V is TRBV28; D unclear. The CDR3 runs to 13 residues. Germline CDR1 reads MDHEN; CDR2 reads SYDVKM. The CDR3 here is CVSSLTTGNTIYF. Written as DNA, the CDR3 is TGTGTCAGCAGCCTGACAACGGGAAACACCATATATTTT.

To note about this clonotype: It may be a read error: a sequence one base away is much more abundant. The CDR3, as DNA: TGTGCCAGCAGATTGACAGGGATGGATGGCTACGCCTTC. This encodes CASRLTGMDGYAF. The gene calls are TRBV28 and TRBJ1-2; 7 bases align to TRBD1. This CDR3 spans 13 amino acids. Germline CDR1 is MDHEN and CDR2 is SYDVKM.

The chain is built from TRBV4-1 and TRBJ1-1; 7 positions match TRBD1. V lost 1 base and J lost 5; bases outside the gene matches: 4. Per the germline V gene, CDR1 is MGHRA and CDR2 is YSYEKL. The CDR3 has 14 amino acids. CDR3: CASSQVTGRTEAFF. CDR3 sequence (DNA): TGCGCCAGCAGCCAAGTGACAGGGAGAACTGAAGCTTTCTTT.

This clonotype was picked up many times. The CDR3 DNA follows: TGTGCCAGCAGTGAAGAACAGGGGGCTCAGCCCCAGCATTTT. Protein: CASSEEQGAQPQHF. The rearrangement uses TRBV2 and TRBJ1-5, with 9 bases that match TRBD1. V was pared by 1 base and J by 6 bases, with 1 base of the junction left unmatched. CDR3 size: 14 residues. Germline CDR1 and CDR2: SNHLY and FYNNEI.

This clonotype was seen a few times. This chain joins TRBV2 and TRBJ1-1, with 9 bases aligning to TRBD1. The length of the CDR3 is 18 residues. The germline CDR1 and CDR2 sequences are SNHLY and FYNNEI. Losses at the gene ends were 5 bases for V and 0 bases for J; bases not matched to a gene: 13. For the CDR3, the DNA is TGTGCCAGCAGTTTGTCCGGGACAGGGCGAAACCTGAACACTGAAGCTTTCTTT. It translates to CASSLSGTGRNLNTEAFF.

V and J are TRBV20-1 and TRBJ1-3, with 7 positions matching TRBD1. The V segment lost 1 base and the J segment 3 bases; nucleotides outside the gene matches: 0. The CDR3 loop spans 13 amino acids. In germline, CDR1 is DFQATT, CDR2 SNEGSKA (reference sequence). DNA of the CDR3: TGCAGTGCTAGAGGGACAGGTGGAAACACCATATATTTT. It specifies CSARGTGGNTIYF.

About this clonotype: A much larger clone lies one base from this, so it may be a read error. This chain links TRBV12-3 or TRBV12-4 with TRBJ2-5; no clear D gene. This CDR3 contains 15 residues. The ends were cut back, 7 bases at V and 11 bases at J, with 26 bases in the middle. The CDR3: CASTPVAVSYNEQYF. The DNA of the CDR3 is TGTGCCAGCACTCCAGTAGCTGTCTCCTACAATGAGCAGTACTTC.

This clonotype was picked up many times. The rearrangement links TRBV24-1 to TRBJ2-3; TRBD2 agrees at 9 bases. V shed 5 bases, J shed 1 base, and the junction held 9 bases outside the gene matches. There are 17 residues in the CDR3. Germline CDR1 and CDR2: KGHDR and SFDVKD. The CDR3 region is CATSVGVAGGGTDTQYF. The CDR3 DNA reads TGTGCCACCAGTGTTGGTGTGGCGGGGGGGGGCACAGATACGCAGTATTTT.